What follows is one T cell receptor (beta chain) and its context. Its cognate antigen is unknown. The assay used deep level. Every unsorted PBMC PCR replicate was loaded with 300 ng DNA, tens of thousands of T cell genomes. Sequencing was performed with immunoSEQ multiplex PCR; in TCRdb, only in-frame clones are kept and a portion is missing. This sample has some 470,000 clones, with around 78% found just once. The sample is drawn from a study of shared clonotypes between healthy human individuals. Study-wide results and limits: Sampling used blood alone; tissue repertoires probably differ.

V was pared by 3 bases and J by 4 bases, with 15 bases between. Looked up from germline, CDR1 is MDHEN and CDR2 is SYDVKM. The CDR3 has 15 amino acids. The rearrangement uses TRBV28 and TRBJ2-5, with D perhaps TRBD2 (6 bases). This clonotype originated in a woman aged 40 to 55 in good health. Some clones in this sample may be carry-over from other donors' samples. The sequencing input was PBMCs. CDR3 coding DNA: TGTGCCAGCAGTTTGGACGGGAGAGGGAGAGAGACCCAGTACTTC. Residues: CASSLDGRGRETQYF.